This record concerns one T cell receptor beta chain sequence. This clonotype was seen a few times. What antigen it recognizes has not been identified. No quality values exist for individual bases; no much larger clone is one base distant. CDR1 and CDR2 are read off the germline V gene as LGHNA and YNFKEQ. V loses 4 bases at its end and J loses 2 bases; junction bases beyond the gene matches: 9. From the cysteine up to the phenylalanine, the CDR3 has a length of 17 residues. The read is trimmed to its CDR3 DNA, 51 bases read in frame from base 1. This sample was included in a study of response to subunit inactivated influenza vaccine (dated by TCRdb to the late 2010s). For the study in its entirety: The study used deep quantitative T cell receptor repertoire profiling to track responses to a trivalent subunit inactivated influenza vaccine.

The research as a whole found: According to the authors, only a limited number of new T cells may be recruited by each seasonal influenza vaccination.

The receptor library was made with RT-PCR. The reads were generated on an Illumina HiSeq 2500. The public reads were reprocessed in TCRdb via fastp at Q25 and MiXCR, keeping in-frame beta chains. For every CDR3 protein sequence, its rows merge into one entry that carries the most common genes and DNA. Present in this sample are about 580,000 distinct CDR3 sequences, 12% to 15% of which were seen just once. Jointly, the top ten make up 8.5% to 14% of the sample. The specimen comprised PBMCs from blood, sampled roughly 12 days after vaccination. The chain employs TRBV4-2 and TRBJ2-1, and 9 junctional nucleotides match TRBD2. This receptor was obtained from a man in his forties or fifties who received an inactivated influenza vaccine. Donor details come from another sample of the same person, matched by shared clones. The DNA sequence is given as TGTGCCAGCAGCCCCGGCGTGGGCGGGGGGGCCTACAATGAGCAGTTCTTC. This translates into CASSPGVGGGAYNEQFF.